One sample yielded the 14 T cell receptor beta chains listed below, sequenced in a study of glioma-infiltrating T cells (dated by TCRdb to 2016 to 2017). Reads for this sample came from an Illumina MiSeq. TCR alpha and beta CDR3 regions were amplified with the iRepertoire nested amplicon-rescue multiplex PCR (arm-PCR) platform from RNA. TCRdb handled the public reads itself, with Q25 trimming in fastp and clone calling in MiXCR, and kept productive beta chains. Each record represents a unique CDR3 protein, reported with the most common genes and DNA among its rows. The sample table lists approximately 89,000 distinct CDR3 sequences, roughly 23% of them with a count of one. The ten largest make up about 6.6% of the sample. The sample consisted of glioma tissue, nonneoplastic brain tissue, or PBMCs (not recorded which). These receptors were obtained from a human donor with low-grade glioma or glioblastoma, undergoing nonglioma brain surgery, or in good health (not recorded which).

This clonotype was observed at least ten times. The chain couples TRBV20-1 to TRBJ2-5; TRBD2 matches 9 bases. This CDR3 has 15 residues. Trimming took 6 bases from V and 4 from J; bases not matched to a gene: 12. Looked up from germline, CDR1 is DFQATT and CDR2 is SNEGSKA (reference sequence). This chain's CDR3 is CSATLGGGAGETQYF. The CDR3 region has the DNA TGCAGTGCAACCCTGGGCGGGGGGGCCGGAGAGACCCAGTACTTC.

This clonotype was seen more than once but under ten times. The junction departs from the called germline gene at one end, perhaps through a read error. The V call is TRBV18, the J call TRBJ2-7, with D possibly matching TRBD2 (6 bases). The CDR3 is made up of 15 amino acids. Germline-derived CDR1 and CDR2 are KGHSH and LQKENI. CDR3 coding DNA: TGTGCCAGCTCACAGGAGGCTAGCGTCTCCCACGAGCAGTACTTC. This codes for CASSQEASVSHEQYF.

Many counts were recorded for this clonotype. The chain joins TRBV14 to TRBJ1-1; the D gene is possibly TRBD1 (5 bases). Trimming removed 4 bases at V and 4 bases at J, with 13 bases between. Germline CDR1 and CDR2: SGHDN and FVKESK. The CDR3 length is 14 residues. Written as DNA, the CDR3 is TGTGCCAGCAGCCGGATAGGGGTCCCCACTGAAGCTTTCTTT. It specifies CASSRIGVPTEAFF.

Regarding this clonotype: A much larger clone differs from this one at a single base, so this may be a read error. The missing conserved phenylalanine or tryptophan at the end of this CDR3 makes a read error likely. This chain connects TRBV19 to TRBJ1-2, with no clear D. Trimming pared 7 bases from V and 4 bases from J, leaving 4 bases between. The CDR3 length is 10 residues. Per germline, CDR1 LNHDA and CDR2 SQIVND (reference sequence). This chain's CDR3 is CASTGYGYTS. DNA for the CDR3: TGTGCCAGTACGGGCTATGGCTACACCTCC.

This clonotype was picked up many times. CDR3 protein: CASSARTSVGTQYF. Here the CDR3 DNA reads TGTGCCAGCAGTGCAAGGACTAGCGTCGGGACCCAGTACTTC. The V gene is TRBV2, the J gene TRBJ2-5; TRBD2 matches at 9 bases. Germline CDR1 reads SNHLY; CDR2 reads FYNNEI. This CDR3 has 14 residues. V gave up 4 bases and J gave up 7 bases; unmatched junction bases: 7.

This clonotype was counted ten times or more. The chain carries TRBV27 and TRBJ2-7; D tentatively reads TRBD1 or TRBD2 (5 bases each). Per the germline V gene, CDR1 is MNHEY and CDR2 is SMNVEV (reference sequence). The V gene lost 5 bases and the J gene lost 3 bases, with 14 bases spanning the gap. The CDR3 has 14 amino acids. In nucleotides, the CDR3 is TGTGCCAGCAGTCGAGGGGTCTCTATCTACGAGCAGTACTTC. Its translation is CASSRGVSIYEQYF.

The table lists this clonotype with many counts. The chain combines TRBV4-2 with TRBJ2-7; D call uncertain. The germline V gene has CDR1 LGHNA and CDR2 YNFKEQ. There are 17 residues in the CDR3. V was cut by 1 base and J by 1 base, with 17 bases left in between. The CDR3 is CASSQGVVQKPSYEQYF. The CDR3 coding sequence is TGTGCCAGCAGCCAAGGTGTGGTCCAGAAGCCTTCCTACGAGCAGTACTTC.

This clonotype was picked up many times. The chain joins TRBV18 to TRBJ1-3, with 9 bases lining up with TRBD1. There are 16 residues in the CDR3. CDR1 is KGHSH and CDR2 is LQKENI in the germline V gene. After removal of 3 bases from V and 2 bases from J, the junction contained 5 bases not matched to a gene. Here the CDR3 DNA reads TGTGCCAGCTCACCGTTCGACAGGGGGACTGGAAACACCATATATTTT. It encodes CASSPFDRGTGNTIYF.

This clonotype appeared many times. V usage is TRBV29-1 and J usage is TRBJ1-1; D perhaps matches TRBD1 (6 bases). CDR1 is SQVTM, CDR2 ANQGSEA, per germline. The CDR3 is 10 amino acids. Trimming stripped 5 bases from V and 10 bases from J, with 11 bases between. The CDR3 here is CSVQTGVAFF. CDR3 bases: TGCAGCGTTCAGACAGGCGTAGCTTTCTTT.

Many counts were recorded for this clonotype. The chain employs TRBV4-1 and TRBJ2-3; 10 positions match TRBD2. This CDR3 has 16 residues. V dropped 1 base and J dropped 1; count of bases not matched to a gene: 2. Germline CDR1 reads MGHRA; CDR2 reads YSYEKL. This chain's CDR3 is CASSQVGTSGTDTQYF. In nucleotides, the CDR3 is TGCGCCAGCAGCCAAGTGGGGACTAGCGGCACAGATACGCAGTATTTT.

About this clonotype itself: A single base separates this from a much larger clone, so it may be a read error. The chain is built from TRBV4-1 and TRBJ2-7; TRBD1 aligns across 9 bases. The CDR3 has 17 residues. Germline CDR1 and CDR2: MGHRA and YSYEKL. Written as DNA, the CDR3 is TGCGCCAGCAGCCAACGACTCGGGACAGGGAATTCCTACGAGGAGTACTTC. This encodes CASSQRLGTGNSYEEYF.

At least ten counts were recorded for this clonotype. This chain connects TRBV28 to TRBJ1-2, with D unresolved. Germline values: CDR1 MDHEN, CDR2 SYDVKM. The V gene lost 4 bases and the J gene lost 5 bases, with 8 bases spanning the gap. CDR3 size: 12 residues. CDR3 in DNA: TGTGCCAGCAGTTGGACCGGGTATGGCTACACCTTC. It is translated as CASSWTGYGYTF.

Concerning this clonotype: A much larger clone differs by one base, so this may be a read error. The V gene is TRBV7-2, the J gene TRBJ2-2; 9 bases align to TRBD1. The CDR3 totals 17 residues. Germline V gene data show CDR1 as SGHTA and CDR2 as FQGNSA. Trimming at V came to 5 bases and at J to 6 bases, leaving 13 bases not matched to a gene. The CDR3 coding sequence is TGTGCCAGCAGCCGATGCGGGACAGGGAAAGCACCCGGGGAGCTGTTTTTT. Translation gives CASSRCGTGKAPGELFF. Full variable domain (remainder filled in from reference TRBV7-2 and TRBJ2-2): GAGVSQSPSNKVTEKGKDVELRCDPISGHTALYWYRQSLGQGLEFLIYFQGNSAPDKSGLPSDRFSAERTGGSVSTLTIQRTQQEDSAVYLCASSRCGTGKAPGELFFGEGSRLTVL.

This clonotype was seen ten or more times. The J gene is TRBJ1-5, the V gene TRBV20-1; D remains unclear. V was cut by 1 base and J by 5 bases, with 9 bases left in between. Per germline, CDR1 DFQATT and CDR2 SNEGSKA (reference sequence). This CDR3 spans 13 amino acids. CDR3 loop: CSARVGRDQPQHF. The CDR3 region has the DNA TGCAGTGCTAGAGTGGGGAGAGATCAGCCCCAGCATTTT.